The 14 T cell receptor beta chains below all came from one sample that was sequenced in a study of cytomegalovirus exposure and HLA in healthy donors. Using immunoSEQ multiplex PCR, the repertoire was profiled, and TCRdb retains in-frame clones only, with some absent. The sample gives approximately 88,000 clones, roughly 80% of which show up once; 9% to 14% is in the top ten. Sequenced: PBMCs. These receptors came from a woman aged 18-35 years in good health and CMV-seropositive.

The chain uses TRBV7-2 and TRBJ1-5, with D unresolved. The CDR3 is 13 amino acids. Per germline, CDR1 SGHTA and CDR2 FQGNSA. V dropped 8 bases and J dropped 5 bases, with 13 bases sitting between them. The CDR3 loop is CASASRPYQPQHF. The CDR3 DNA sequence: TGTGCCAGCGCTAGTCGACCTTATCAGCCCCAGCATTTT.

This sequence joins TRBV30 and TRBJ2-1, with 9 bases identical to TRBD1. Germline assignment: CDR1 GTSNPN and CDR2 SVGIG (reference sequence). The CDR3 length is 18 residues. The V gene end was trimmed by 5 bases and the J gene end by 5 bases; junction bases not matched to a gene: 19. The CDR3 DNA reads as TGTGCCTGGTCCCTGGGACAGGGTGTCTTCGGACTCGACAATGAGCAGTTCTTC. Its protein product is CAWSLGQGVFGLDNEQFF.

The V gene is TRBV7-9, the J gene TRBJ2-7; TRBD2 might be the D (5 bases). Trimming removed 4 bases from V and 9 bases from J, with 10 bases in between. The CDR3 is 11 amino acids. Germline assignment: CDR1 SEHNR and CDR2 FQNEAQ (reference sequence). The chain's CDR3 is CASSWGVGQYF. The CDR3 nucleotides are TGTGCCAGCAGCTGGGGAGTCGGGCAGTACTTC.

This chain joins TRBV23-1 and TRBJ2-4, with TRBD1 identical over 7 bases. TRBV23-1 is known as an ORF, though its function is uncertain. The V and J ends lost 0 bases and 0 bases, in that order; junction bases with no gene match: 11. This CDR3 is 19 amino acids long. CDR3: CASSQSITGEREAKNIQYF. As DNA, the CDR3 is TGCGCCAGCAGTCAATCGATAACAGGGGAAAGAGAAGCCAAAAACATTCAGTACTTC.

This chain uses TRBV5-6 with TRBJ1-2, with 9 bases identical to TRBD1. The V and J ends lost 4 bases and 5 bases, in that order; junction bases with no gene match: 0. Germline CDR1 is SGHDT and CDR2 is YYEEEE. The CDR3 loop spans 12 amino acids. The CDR3 loop is CASSGQGYGYTF. The CDR3 DNA reads TGTGCCAGCAGCGGACAGGGGTATGGCTACACCTTC.

The CDR3: CASSFGRRNTEAFF. The CDR3 bases are TGTGCCAGCAGCTTTGGTAGAAGGAACACTGAAGCTTTCTTT. This chain joins TRBV11-2 and TRBJ1-1; no firm D call. CDR3 length equals 14 residues. In germline, CDR1 is SGHAT, CDR2 FQNNGV. V shed 3 bases and J shed 1 base, with 9 bases lying between them.

The chain carries TRBV6-1 and TRBJ2-7, with D perhaps TRBD1 (5 bases). Trimming took off 4 bases at V and 10 bases at J, with 8 bases between the two ends. Per the germline V gene, CDR1 is MNHNS and CDR2 is SASEGT. The CDR3 covers 10 residues. This CDR3 reads CASSAGQQYF. CDR3 nucleotides: TGTGCCAGCAGTGCCGGACAACAGTACTTC.

The chain carries TRBV18 and TRBJ2-3, with 8 positions matching TRBD2. In germline, CDR1 is KGHSH, CDR2 LQKENI. The ends lost 0 bases at V and 2 bases at J; junction bases unmatched: 1. The CDR3 covers 15 residues. The CDR3 bases are TGTGCCAGCTCACCACCAGCGGGGGACACAGATACGCAGTATTTT. It yields the protein CASSPPAGDTDTQYF.

The J gene is TRBJ2-1, the V gene TRBV5-1; 7 nucleotides agree with TRBD1. This CDR3 has 15 residues. The V segment lost 4 bases and the J segment 2 bases; nucleotides outside the gene matches: 6. The germline CDR1 and CDR2 sequences are SGHRS and YFSETQ. DNA for the CDR3: TGCGCCAGCAGCCCCCGGGACAGTCCCTACAATGAGCAGTTCTTC. This sequence encodes CASSPRDSPYNEQFF.

This rearrangement joins TRBV27 to TRBJ1-5; D remains ambiguous. The CDR3 consists of 15 residues. The V and J ends lost 6 bases and 4 bases respectively, with 16 bases between them. CDR1 is MNHEY and CDR2 is SMNVEV in the germline V gene (reference sequence). CDR3 loop: CASRKAGSGNQPQHF. In DNA form, the CDR3 reads TGTGCCAGCAGAAAGGCGGGAAGCGGGAATCAGCCCCAGCATTTT.

The V gene is TRBV19, the J gene TRBJ2-7, with 7 bases that match TRBD2. There are 14 residues in the CDR3. The germline CDR1 and CDR2 sequences are LNHDA and SQIVND (reference sequence). V shed 1 base, J shed 2 bases, and the junction held 2 bases outside the gene matches. The CDR3 here is CASSIAGGAYEQYF. For the CDR3, the DNA is TGTGCCAGTAGTATAGCGGGGGGTGCCTACGAGCAGTACTTC.

V is TRBV6-5 and J is TRBJ1-1; no definite D call. This CDR3 is built from 16 residues. Looked up from germline, CDR1 is MNHEY and CDR2 is SVGAGI. Trimming cost V 4 bases and J 1 base, with 16 bases left between them. The CDR3 bases are TGTGCCAGCAGTTCCGTACTTCAATATTCGAACACTGAAGCTTTCTTT. Translating it yields CASSSVLQYSNTEAFF.

The J gene is TRBJ1-2, the V gene TRBV27, with TRBD1 matching over 8 bases. J was trimmed by 1 base and V by 8 bases; bases with no gene match: 9. This CDR3 is built from 15 residues. The germline V gene encodes CDR1 MNHEY and CDR2 SMNVEV (reference sequence). CDR3 residues: CASGRTGSLNYGYTF. DNA for the CDR3: TGTGCCAGCGGGAGGACAGGGTCCCTTAACTATGGCTACACCTTC.

A single count supports this clone. The chain employs TRBV5-1 and TRBJ1-3; 8 positions match TRBD1. The V and J ends lost 0 bases and 8 bases, in that order; junction bases with no gene match: 7. Germline assignment: CDR1 SGHRS and CDR2 YFSETQ. The CDR3 sequence is 15 residues long. The CDR3 protein is CASSLALDRGDTIYF. In DNA form, the CDR3 reads TGCGCCAGCAGCTTGGCGCTCGACAGGGGTGACACCATATATTTT.